The rows below give T cell receptor beta chains drawn from one sample of a study of human T cells and chemical hapten exposure. Using its own MiXCR run on the RACE reads, TCRdb lists one record per CDR3 protein. In the table there are more than 95,000 distinct CDR3 sequences, 25% to 30% of which are singletons. Sequencing was performed on whole blood, taken in connection with sensitization to the hapten diphenylcyclopropenone (DPC). The receptors shown here come from a man aged 35-49 years with alopecia areata. Some clones in this sample may be carry-over from other donors' samples. Both conserved end residues are part of each CDR3. D genes are given only for firm matches. Where a row states a size, it is once, few, many or the class of an expanded clone; other rows omit it.

clone_size j_call v_call d_call cdr3_aa cdr3_nt
. TRBJ1-1 TRBV28 . CASRAGPNTEAFF TGTGCCAGCAGGGCAGGGCCGAACACTGAAGCTTTCTTT
. TRBJ2-7 TRBV28 . CASSFGGTTYEQYF TGTGCCAGCAGTTTCGGGGGAACTACCTACGAGCAGTACTTC
few TRBJ2-7 TRBV7-9 . CASSEGTNEQYF TGTGCCAGCTCGGAGGGGACCAACGAGCAGTACTTC
few TRBJ1-5 TRBV6-5 . CASSYGEGVQPQHF TGTGCCAGCAGTTACGGGGAGGGGGTCCAGCCCCAGCATTTT
. TRBJ2-3 TRBV28 TRBD2 CASSPTSGDYTDTQYF TGTGCCAGCAGTCCGACTAGCGGTGATTACACAGATACGCAGTATTTT
few TRBJ2-3 TRBV10-3 . CAISEPGYLDTQYF TGTGCCATCAGTGAGCCGGGCTACTTAGATACGCAGTATTTT
. TRBJ2-3 TRBV27 TRBD2 CASSLGTSYSTDTQYF TGTGCCAGCAGTCTAGGGACTAGCTATAGCACAGATACGCAGTATTTT
few TRBJ2-6 TRBV25-1 . CASSVGSGANVLTF TGTGCCAGCAGTGTTGGCTCTGGGGCCAACGTCCTGACTTTC
. TRBJ2-7 TRBV20-1 TRBD1 CSAGTGNSYEQYF TGCAGTGCCGGGACAGGGAATTCCTACGAGCAGTACTTC
. TRBJ1-6 TRBV7-9 . CASSLDQVGFTLHF TGTGCCAGCAGCTTAGACCAGGTCGGTTTCACCCTCCACTTT
few TRBJ1-1 TRBV6-5 TRBD1 CASRWKGARIPEAFF TGTGCCAGCAGGTGGAAGGGGGCGCGAATCCCTGAAGCTTTCTTT
. TRBJ1-1 TRBV5-1 TRBD1 CASSPRTGRTEAFF TGCGCCAGCAGCCCACGGACAGGGCGAACTGAAGCTTTCTTT
few TRBJ2-3 TRBV7-2 TRBD2 CASSLSAGGTDTQYF TGTGCCAGCAGCCTTTCAGCGGGGGGCACAGATACGCAGTATTTT
few TRBJ2-3 TRBV2 . CASSVPGHTQYF TGTGCCAGCAGTGTACCGGGACATACGCAGTATTTT
. TRBJ2-3 TRBV7-9 . CASSLMSTGDTQYF TGTGCCAGCAGCTTAATGTCCACGGGAGATACGCAGTATTTT
. TRBJ1-5 TRBV28 . CASSLSSAYSNQPQHF TGTGCCAGCAGTTTAAGCTCGGCCTATAGCAATCAGCCCCAGCATTTT
. TRBJ2-7 TRBV6-2/TRBV6-3 . CASTKGFGYEQYF TGTGCCAGCACAAAAGGTTTTGGATACGAGCAGTACTTC
once TRBJ2-7 TRBV19 . CASSKSRLGGEQYF TGTGCCAGTAGTAAGTCCCGCCTAGGGGGTGAGCAGTACTTC
. TRBJ1-6 TRBV5-4 . CASSSSLRKYNSPLHF TGTGCCAGCAGTTCTAGTCTGCGGAAATATAATTCACCCCTCCACTTT
few TRBJ1-1 TRBV20-1 . CSARPTPNTEAFF TGCAGTGCTAGACCGACACCGAACACTGAAGCTTTCTTT
. TRBJ2-1 TRBV4-1 . CASSQEGGHNEQFF TGCGCCAGCAGCCAAGAAGGCGGTCACAATGAGCAGTTCTTC
. TRBJ2-7 TRBV14 TRBD1 CASSQLGTAYEQYF TGTGCCAGCAGCCAACTCGGGACAGCCTACGAGCAGTACTTC
few TRBJ2-7 TRBV6-2/TRBV6-3 . CASSPSTLEVYF TGTGCCAGCAGTCCCTCGACTCTAGAGGTGTACTTC
few TRBJ2-7 TRBV20-1 . CSAYTGRDYEQYF TGCAGTGCTTATACGGGACGTGACTACGAGCAGTACTTC
. TRBJ2-1 TRBV20-1 TRBD2 CSASQVGLVNEQFF TGCAGTGCTAGCCAAGTGGGACTAGTGAATGAGCAGTTCTTC
few TRBJ2-7 TRBV7-2 . CASSSRQAGRGEQYF TGTGCCAGCAGCTCACGACAGGCGGGTCGGGGTGAGCAGTACTTC
. TRBJ2-5 TRBV7-2 . CASSPPGAQETQYF TGTGCCAGCAGCCCCCCGGGGGCACAAGAGACCCAGTACTTC
. TRBJ1-1 TRBV5-1 TRBD1 CASSPGSGGTEAFF TGCGCCAGCAGCCCGGGGTCAGGGGGCACTGAAGCTTTCTTT
few TRBJ1-4 TRBV7-9 . CASSLAGEGKEKLFF TGTGCCAGCAGCTTAGCGGGGGAAGGGAAGGAAAAACTGTTTTTT
. TRBJ2-5 TRBV7-9 . CASSFIRETQYF TGTGCCAGCAGCTTCATTCGAGAGACCCAGTACTTC
. TRBJ2-7 TRBV12-3/TRBV12-4 . CASSLTRSYEQYF TGTGCCAGCAGTTTGACTCGCTCCTACGAGCAGTACTTC
few TRBJ2-3 TRBV10-3 . CAISGEDTQYF TGTGCCATCAGTGGGGAAGATACGCAGTATTTT
. TRBJ2-1 TRBV12-3/TRBV12-4 TRBD2 CASSPRQIAGGGEQFF TGTGCCAGCAGTCCCCGGCAGATAGCGGGAGGTGGTGAGCAGTTCTTC
. TRBJ2-3 TRBV10-3 TRBD2 CAIAGAPTDTQYF TGTGCCATAGCGGGAGCCCCGACAGATACGCAGTATTTT
. TRBJ1-1 TRBV6-2/TRBV6-3 . CASSYRQGLEAFF TGTGCCAGCAGTTACCGGCAGGGGTTGGAAGCTTTCTTT
. TRBJ2-7 TRBV4-3 TRBD2 CASSQGASGGPSEQYF TGCGCCAGCAGCCAAGGGGCTAGCGGGGGTCCATCCGAGCAGTACTTC
. TRBJ2-1 TRBV12-3/TRBV12-4 TRBD2 CASRLGLAGRDEQFF TGTGCCAGCAGATTGGGACTAGCGGGCAGGGATGAGCAGTTCTTC
. TRBJ1-4 TRBV2 TRBD1 CASSEARDRVGEKLFF TGTGCCAGCAGTGAAGCGCGGGACAGGGTTGGTGAAAAACTGTTTTTT
. TRBJ2-3 TRBV12-3/TRBV12-4 TRBD2 CASSSRLEIAGTITDTQYF TGTGCCAGCAGTTCACGCCTTGAGATAGCGGGAACTATAACAGATACGCAGTATTTT
. TRBJ2-7 TRBV20-1 . CSARGSHKDSQYF TGCAGTGCTAGAGGTTCGCATAAAGACTCGCAGTACTTC
. TRBJ2-1 TRBV9 . CAGSLRDFSSYNEQFF TGTGCCGGCAGCTTACGGGACTTTTCCTCCTACAATGAGCAGTTCTTC
few TRBJ2-1 TRBV29-1 . CSADVGNEQFF TGCAGTGCGGATGTTGGAAATGAGCAGTTCTTC
few TRBJ2-3 TRBV7-9 TRBD1 CASSLRDQGVDTQYF TGTGCCAGCAGCCTCCGGGACCAGGGGGTAGATACGCAGTATTTT
. TRBJ1-1 TRBV10-2 . CASSVGSGNTEAFF TGCGCCAGCAGTGTTGGCTCCGGGAACACTGAAGCTTTCTTT
. TRBJ2-5 TRBV9 TRBD2 CASSKLAGDGETQYF TGTGCCAGCAGCAAACTAGCGGGAGACGGAGAGACCCAGTACTTC
. TRBJ2-7 TRBV20-1 TRBD2 CSASGGTSVGYEQYF TGCAGTGCTTCCGGCGGGACTAGCGTCGGCTACGAGCAGTACTTC
. TRBJ2-1 TRBV6-5 . CASTNADEQFF TGTGCCAGCACCAACGCCGATGAGCAGTTCTTC